This T cell receptor beta chain derives from a study of blood T cell repertoires in COVID-19. Background on the study: Specimens from acute and convalescent COVID-19 originated in the United States, Italy and Spain. In each case, the material was cDNA or gDNA derived from T cells, B-cell-depleted T cells, or PBMCs.

This CDR3 region has 16 residues. As processed by the authors: Estimation of nucleated cell counts relied on the amplification of reference gene primers. Libraries were prepared by immunoSEQ multiplex PCR; TCRdb keeps only in-frame clonotypes and omits some of them. D and trimming were read from the DNA, whereas the V and J calls and clone size are those reported in that table. This table has around 120,000 clones, about 92% appearing once. Sequencing was performed on peripheral blood. V and J are TRBV21-1 and TRBJ1-3. TRBV21-1 is annotated as a pseudogene. The clonotype was recovered from a man aged 50-60 years with active COVID-19. CDR3 in amino acids: CASSKDPPGSGNTIYF. In nucleotides, the CDR3 is TGTGCCAGCAGCAAAGACCCTCCGGGTAGTGGAAACACCATATATTTT.